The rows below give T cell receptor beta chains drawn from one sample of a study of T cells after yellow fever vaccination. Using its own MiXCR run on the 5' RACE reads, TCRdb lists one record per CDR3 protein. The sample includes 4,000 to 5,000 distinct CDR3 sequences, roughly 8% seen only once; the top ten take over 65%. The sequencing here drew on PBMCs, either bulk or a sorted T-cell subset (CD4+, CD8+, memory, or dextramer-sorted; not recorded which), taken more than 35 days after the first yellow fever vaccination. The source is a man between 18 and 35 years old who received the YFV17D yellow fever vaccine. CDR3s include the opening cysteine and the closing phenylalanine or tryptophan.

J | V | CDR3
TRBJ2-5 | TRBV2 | CASTWYQETQYF
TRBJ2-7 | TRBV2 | CASSATPRGLYEQYF
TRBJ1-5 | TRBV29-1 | CSVDLSENSNQPQHF
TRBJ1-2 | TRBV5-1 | CASSLGQGNYGYTF
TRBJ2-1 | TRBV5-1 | CASSLEDYSSQWGEQFF
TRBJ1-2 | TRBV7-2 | CASSLGWDPYGYTF
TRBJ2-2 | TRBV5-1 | CASRSSPGQTDTGELFF
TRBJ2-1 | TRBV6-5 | CASSYSPRGHYNEQFF
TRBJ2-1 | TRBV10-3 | CAISPTYGLVSVEQFF
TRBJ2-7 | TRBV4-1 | CASSQTWQQVQLYEQYF
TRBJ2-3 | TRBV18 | CASSPPRSTDTQYF
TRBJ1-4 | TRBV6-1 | CASRHSQEGEKLFF
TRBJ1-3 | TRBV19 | CASSDQRGNTIYF
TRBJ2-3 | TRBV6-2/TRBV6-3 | CASSYWSTDTQYF
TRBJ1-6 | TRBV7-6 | CASSPSDGNSPLHF
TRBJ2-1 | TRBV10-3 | CAISPELRYYEQFF
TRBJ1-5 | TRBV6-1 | CASRRDRYSNQPQHF
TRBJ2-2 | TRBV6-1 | CASVEGNTGELFF
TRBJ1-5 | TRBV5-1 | CASSHGGQGPNQPQHF
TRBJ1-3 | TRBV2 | CASSARRQVDGNTIYF
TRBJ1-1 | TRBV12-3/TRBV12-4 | CASSLGLEAFF
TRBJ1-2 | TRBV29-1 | CSVGQSKGYTF
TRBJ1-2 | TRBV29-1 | CSADKQGSGYTF
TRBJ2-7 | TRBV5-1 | CASHGGAIPYEQYF
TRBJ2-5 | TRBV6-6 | CASSFEPRETQYF
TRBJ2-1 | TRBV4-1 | CASSQLVLAGASNEQFF
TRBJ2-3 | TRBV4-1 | CASSQDPWSSGGFPSNTQYF
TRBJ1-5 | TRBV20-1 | CSARGAGQGGNQPQHF
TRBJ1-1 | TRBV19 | CASRAGITEAFF
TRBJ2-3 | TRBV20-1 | CSARDAAGRTDTQYF
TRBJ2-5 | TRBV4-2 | CASSQEGPDTQETQYF
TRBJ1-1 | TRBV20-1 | CSAPGQTTEAFF
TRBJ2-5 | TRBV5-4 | CASSLPRAETQYF
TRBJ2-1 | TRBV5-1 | CASSLLWGLDNEQFF
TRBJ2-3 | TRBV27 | CASSFRTGGTDTQYF